Listed below are T cell receptor beta chains from one sample, sequenced in a study of cytomegalovirus exposure and HLA in healthy donors. This table comes from immunoSEQ multiplex PCR, and its TCRdb copy is limited to in-frame clones, with some not included. The repertoire has about 130,000 clones, around three quarters of them found once; the top ten carry about 8.9%. The source material was PBMCs. These receptors came from a man younger than 40 in good health and CMV-seropositive. The CDR3 runs from the conserved cysteine through the conserved F or W. Each record gives: D gene, V gene, J gene, clone size, CDR3 DNA, CDR3 protein. The D gene is left open where the match is weak. Expanded clones get a size class; other rows say once, few or many, or leave the size out.

D: .
V: TRBV19
J: TRBJ1-5
size: once
DNA: TGTGCCAGTAGAGGAGCCGCTCGTTATCAGCCCCAGCATTTT
CDR3: CASRGAARYQPQHF

D: .
V: TRBV7-9
J: TRBJ1-1
size: few
DNA: TGTGCCAGCAGCTTGAGAAGGGAGCCGGATTACACTGAAGCTTTCTTT
CDR3: CASSLRREPDYTEAFF

D: TRBD2
V: TRBV11-2
J: TRBJ2-7
size: .
DNA: TGTGCCAGCAGCCGAACGGGGGGGCCGGGGGAGCAGTACTTC
CDR3: CASSRTGGPGEQYF

D: .
V: TRBV9
J: TRBJ2-3
size: few
DNA: TGTGCCAGCAGCCCCCATTCTTTTTACGCGTCCAGGCCAGATACGCAGTATTTT
CDR3: CASSPHSFYASRPDTQYF

D: TRBD1
V: TRBV6-4
J: TRBJ1-6
size: .
DNA: TGTGCCAGCAGTACCCGGACAGGGGCTAATTCACCCCTCCACTTT
CDR3: CASSTRTGANSPLHF

D: .
V: TRBV5-1
J: TRBJ2-7
size: .
DNA: TGCGCCAGCAGCTTGGCCGGGGTCACCTACGAGCAGTACTTC
CDR3: CASSLAGVTYEQYF

D: .
V: TRBV2
J: TRBJ1-5
size: .
DNA: TGTGCCAGCAGTCCCAGGGGTGTCCGGAGTCAGCCCCAGCATTTT
CDR3: CASSPRGVRSQPQHF

D: TRBD1
V: TRBV10-3
J: TRBJ1-1
size: .
DNA: TGTGCCATCATGGCCGGGACAGGGAGCACTGAAGCTTTCTTT
CDR3: CAIMAGTGSTEAFF

D: TRBD2
V: TRBV9
J: TRBJ2-1
size: .
DNA: TGTGCCAGCAGCCCCAGACTAGCGGGGCCCTACAATGAGCAGTTCTTC
CDR3: CASSPRLAGPYNEQFF

D: .
V: TRBV7-3
J: TRBJ2-1
size: .
DNA: TGTGCCAGCAGCTCTTTTGGCGGGGAAGCCAATGAGCAGTTCTTC
CDR3: CASSSFGGEANEQFF

D: TRBD2
V: TRBV2
J: TRBJ2-5
size: .
DNA: TGTGCCAGCACTGGCGAGCGGGGGTTTAAGGAGACCCAGTACTTC
CDR3: CASTGERGFKETQYF

D: .
V: TRBV6-6
J: TRBJ1-5
size: .
DNA: TGTGCCAGCAGTTCTGTCAGGGGCATAGAGCCCCAGCATTTT
CDR3: CASSSVRGIEPQHF

D: .
V: TRBV6-6
J: TRBJ1-6
size: .
DNA: TGTGCCAGCAGCCTCAATTCACCCCTCCACTTT
CDR3: CASSLNSPLHF

D: TRBD1
V: TRBV7-9
J: TRBJ2-3
size: .
DNA: TGTGCCAGCAGCTTAGTTTTTGGACAGGCCACAGATACGCAGTATTTT
CDR3: CASSLVFGQATDTQYF

D: TRBD1
V: TRBV27
J: TRBJ2-5
size: .
DNA: TGTGCCAGCAGTTCCCCCGCGGACAGGGGGCGAGAGACCCAGTACTTC
CDR3: CASSSPADRGRETQYF

D: .
V: TRBV19
J: TRBJ1-1
size: .
DNA: TGTGCCAGTAGTATTGGTTCAGGTTACATCAACACTGAAGCTTTCTTT
CDR3: CASSIGSGYINTEAFF

D: .
V: TRBV12-5
J: TRBJ2-5
size: .
DNA: TGTGCTAGTGTTTCGCCGGGGTCGGGGACCCAGTACTTC
CDR3: CASVSPGSGTQYF

D: TRBD1
V: TRBV4-2
J: TRBJ1-5
size: .
DNA: TGTGCCAGCAGCCAAGTTTGGAGGGGGCCTGGGAGCAATCAGCCCCAGCATTTT
CDR3: CASSQVWRGPGSNQPQHF

D: TRBD2
V: TRBV7-8
J: TRBJ2-1
size: few
DNA: TGTGCGAGTGCGGGGGTTAAGGCCTACAATGAGCAGTTCTTC
CDR3: CASAGVKAYNEQFF

D: .
V: TRBV30
J: TRBJ1-4
size: few
DNA: TGTGCCTGGAGTGTGGGAGGGCGAACTAATGAAAAACTGTTTTTT
CDR3: CAWSVGGRTNEKLFF

D: .
V: TRBV6-6
J: TRBJ1-5
size: .
DNA: TGTGCCAGCAGTTACGCGGAGGACGCGGGGCCCCAGCATTTT
CDR3: CASSYAEDAGPQHF

D: .
V: TRBV18
J: TRBJ1-2
size: .
DNA: TGTGCCAGCTCATCCCCCGACAGGATAGCCAACTATGGCTACACCTTC
CDR3: CASSSPDRIANYGYTF

D: .
V: TRBV5-5
J: TRBJ2-5
size: .
DNA: TGTGCCAGCAGTTTCCCCGGGGGGCCTTTAGAGACCCAGTACTTC
CDR3: CASSFPGGPLETQYF

D: .
V: TRBV9
J: TRBJ1-2
size: .
DNA: TGTGCCAGCAGCCCCCCGGGAGGGGCGCGAGGCTACACCTTC
CDR3: CASSPPGGARGYTF

D: .
V: TRBV29-1
J: TRBJ1-1
size: .
DNA: TGCAGCGTTCCCTCGCAGGGGAACACTGAAGCTTTCTTT
CDR3: CSVPSQGNTEAFF

D: .
V: TRBV6-1
J: TRBJ1-4
size: .
DNA: TGTGCCAGCAGCCAACAACGGGGGGAGAATGAAAAACTGTTTTTT
CDR3: CASSQQRGENEKLFF

D: TRBD1
V: TRBV6-1
J: TRBJ1-5
size: .
DNA: TGTGCCAGCAGTGCGGGACAGGATCAGCCCCAGCATTTT
CDR3: CASSAGQDQPQHF

D: TRBD1
V: TRBV30
J: TRBJ1-4
size: .
DNA: TGTGCCTGGAGTCCAGGACAGGGGAAGGATGAAAAACTGTTTTTT
CDR3: CAWSPGQGKDEKLFF

D: TRBD1
V: TRBV5-1
J: TRBJ2-7
size: .
DNA: TGCGCCAGCAGCCTTGTCGCTGGACAGGGGGCATGGGAGCAGTACTTC
CDR3: CASSLVAGQGAWEQYF

D: .
V: TRBV7-6
J: TRBJ1-4
size: .
DNA: TGTGCCAGCAGCTTAGGCGGTAGGAGAAATGAAAAACTGTTTTTT
CDR3: CASSLGGRRNEKLFF

D: .
V: TRBV9
J: TRBJ1-2
size: .
DNA: TGTGCCAGCAGTGGGGGGGGGCGCCGGAACTATGGCTACACCTTC
CDR3: CASSGGGRRNYGYTF

D: TRBD1
V: TRBV6-5
J: TRBJ1-5
size: .
DNA: TGTGCCACGCGCCCCCGGACAGGTAGCAATCAGCCCCAGCATTTT
CDR3: CATRPRTGSNQPQHF

D: .
V: TRBV4-2
J: TRBJ2-1
size: .
DNA: TGTGCCAGCAGCCAAGACGTAGGCGGCTCCTACAATGAGCAGTTCTTC
CDR3: CASSQDVGGSYNEQFF

D: .
V: TRBV10-3
J: TRBJ2-1
size: once
DNA: TGTGCCATCAGTCAGGGCAGCGGGTCCTACAATGAGCAGTTCTTC
CDR3: CAISQGSGSYNEQFF

D: .
V: TRBV2
J: TRBJ1-6
size: few
DNA: TGTGCCAGCAGCAACATGTATAATTCACCCCTCCACTTT
CDR3: CASSNMYNSPLHF

D: TRBD1
V: TRBV4-2
J: TRBJ2-1
size: .
DNA: TGTGCCAGCAGCAAAGGACAGGGGGGGAGCTCCTACAATGAGCAGTTCTTC
CDR3: CASSKGQGGSSYNEQFF

D: .
V: TRBV7-2
J: TRBJ2-6
size: .
DNA: TGTGCCAGCAGCCCTTACCGGGGATCCTCTGGGGCCAACGTCCTGACTTTC
CDR3: CASSPYRGSSGANVLTF

D: .
V: TRBV13
J: TRBJ2-7
size: .
DNA: TGTGCCAGCAGCTCCAATAGTGAGCACGAGCAGTACTTC
CDR3: CASSSNSEHEQYF

D: .
V: TRBV6-1
J: TRBJ2-1
size: .
DNA: TGTGCCACCTCCGGACAGACCTACAATGAGCAGTTCTTC
CDR3: CATSGQTYNEQFF

D: .
V: TRBV4-1
J: TRBJ1-4
size: .
DNA: TGCGCCAGCAGCCAAGGGGGGCAGGGGATTAGTGCAACTAATGAAAAACTGTTTTTT
CDR3: CASSQGGQGISATNEKLFF